The 12 T cell receptor beta chains given below trace back to one sample, sequenced in a study of T cell clonality in common variable immunodeficiency. Some clones are missing from TCRdb's copy, which holds only in-frame ones; the method was immunoSEQ multiplex PCR. The repertoire shows 45,000 to 70,000 clones, none seen only once; the top ten take approximately 5.4%. Sequencing was performed on peripheral blood mononuclear cells. All receptors come from a person between 18 and 70 years old in good health.

This clone has a count of ten or more. The read comes to an end 3 residues before the CDR3 does, leaving the germline J gene to fill in the end. V usage is TRBV10-3 and J usage is TRBJ1-1; 10 nucleotides align to TRBD1. Per germline, CDR1 ENHRY and CDR2 SYGVKD. The trim removed 0 bases at V and 4 bases at J, leaving 8 bases unmatched. The CDR3 totals 17 residues. The CDR3 DNA, read in part, is TGTGCCATCAGTGAGTCCCCTTGGAGGACAGGGGGCACTGAA. Its translation is CAISESPWRTGGTE. The whole CDR3 is CAISESPWRTGGTEAFF.

This clone was seen ten or more times. Read sequence stops 3 residues before the CDR3 end, and the germline J gene provides the missing end. The V gene is TRBV6-1, the J gene TRBJ2-7; 7 nucleotides match TRBD2. Germline loops: CDR1 MNHNS, CDR2 SASEGT. V lost 4 bases and J lost 3; bases outside the gene matches: 9. The CDR3 contains 15 residues. The CDR3 region is CASSATSSGIYEQYF. CDR3 bases read: TGTGCCAGCAGTGCTACCTCAAGCGGGATCTACGAG.

There are many counts of this clone. The read terminates 3 residues before the CDR3 end, so the remaining end is supplied by the germline J gene. The chain employs TRBV7-8 and TRBJ1-4, with no clear D. The V gene lost 5 bases and the J gene lost 5 bases, with 12 bases spanning the gap. Germline CDR1 reads SGHVS; CDR2 reads FQNEAQ. CDR3 length: 14 residues. The CDR3 loop reads CASSRRSRNEKLFF. The DNA read from the CDR3 is TGTGCCAGCAGCAGACGGTCTAGGAATGAAAAA.

In its sample, this clone was seen many times. The CDR3 goes on 3 residues after the read ends, and that part is filled in from the germline J gene. The V call is TRBV7-6, the J call TRBJ2-3; 11 nucleotides align to TRBD2. The CDR3 is made up of 18 amino acids. Germline CDR1 SGHVS, CDR2 FNYEAQ. Losses at the gene ends were 1 base for V and 0 bases for J; bases not matched to a gene: 6. Partial CDR3 DNA: TGTGCCAGCAGCTTAGTACTAGCGGGAGCCCAAAGCACAGATACG. It encodes CASSLVLAGAQSTDT. The full CDR3 is CASSLVLAGAQSTDTQYF. The full variable domain, its missing parts supplied by reference TRBV7-6 and TRBJ2-3, is GAGVSQSPRYKVTKRGQDVALRCDPISGHVSLYWYRQALGQGPEFLTYFNYEAQQDKSGLPNDRFSAERPEGSISTLTIQRTEQRDSAMYRCASSLVLAGAQSTDTQYFGPGTRLTVL.

In its sample, this clone was seen many times. Read sequence stops 3 residues before the CDR3 end, and the germline J gene provides the missing end. V usage is TRBV5-4 and J usage is TRBJ2-7; TRBD1 matches 9 bases. The germline V gene encodes CDR1 SGHNT and CDR2 YYREEE (reference sequence). The CDR3 covers 16 residues. The J segment lost 5 bases and the V segment lost 1 base, leaving 10 bases of the junction unmatched. CDR3 sequence reads: CASSLSPGTGIHEQYF. CDR3 bases read: TGTGCCAGCAGCTTGAGCCCCGGGACAGGGATCCACGAG.

This clone was seen at least ten times. The read terminates 3 residues before the CDR3 end, so the remaining end is supplied by the germline J gene. This chain joins TRBV4-1 and TRBJ1-4; unclear D gene. V was shortened by 1 base and J by 0 bases, with 12 bases between the two germline ends. In germline, CDR1 is MGHRA, CDR2 YSYEKL. The CDR3 totals 17 residues. CDR3: CASSQGPFSATNEKLFF. Partial CDR3 DNA: TGCGCCAGCAGCCAAGGTCCTTTCTCTGCAACTAATGAAAAA.

In this sample, this clone turned up many times. The read finishes 3 residues shy of the CDR3 end, and the germline J gene is used to complete it. The V gene is TRBV4-1, the J gene TRBJ1-4; D unclear. The CDR3 length is 18 residues. CDR1 is MGHRA and CDR2 is YSYEKL in the germline V gene. Trimming removed 3 bases from V and 3 bases from J, with 20 bases in between. The CDR3 is CASSHSTSGRASNEKLFF. The covered CDR3 bases are TGCGCCAGCAGCCACTCTACTAGCGGGAGGGCCTCTAATGAAAAA.

Many counts were recorded for this clone. The CDR3 extends 3 residues past the end of the read, so its final part is completed from the germline J gene. This chain uses TRBV19 with TRBJ2-6; the match to TRBD1 covers 9 bases. Germline values: CDR1 LNHDA, CDR2 SQIVND (reference sequence). V was pared by 1 base and J by 4 bases, with 8 bases of the junction left unmatched. The CDR3 extends over 18 amino acids. CDR3 sequence reads: CASSIVGDRAAGANVLTF. Incomplete CDR3 DNA: TGTGCCAGTAGTATAGTGGGGGACAGGGCAGCCGGGGCCAACGTC.

This clone was detected ten times or more. Read coverage stops 3 residues before the CDR3 terminus; the germline J gene supplies the remainder. This chain connects TRBV9 to TRBJ2-7; 10 bases fit TRBD1. The J segment lost 1 base and the V segment lost 3 bases, leaving 4 bases of the junction unmatched. The CDR3 has 15 amino acids. Germline V gives CDR1 SGDLS, CDR2 YYNGEE. CDR3 DNA (partial): TGTGCCAGCAGCGAGGGACAGGGGTCTTCCTACGAG. Translated: CASSEGQGSSYE. The CDR3 as a whole reads CASSEGQGSSYEQYF.

The sample holds many counts of this clone. The read gets to within 3 residues of the CDR3 end, and the germline J gene fills in the rest. The chain uses TRBV18 and TRBJ2-1; 9 bases are shared with TRBD2. Losses at the gene ends were 1 base for V and 1 base for J; bases not matched to a gene: 5. Looked up from germline, CDR1 is KGHSH and CDR2 is LQKENI. The CDR3 has 17 amino acids. CDR3 in amino acids: CASSPQATSGSYNEQFF. The sequenced part of the CDR3 DNA is TGTGCCAGCTCACCACAGGCGACTAGCGGTTCCTACAATGAG.

This clone has ten or more counts. From the germline J gene comes the end of the CDR3, since the read stops 3 residues before it. The rearrangement uses TRBV7-9 and TRBJ1-4; TRBD1 is a possible D gene (5 bases). From germline, CDR1 is SEHNR and CDR2 FQNEAQ (reference sequence). The CDR3 extends over 13 amino acids. V lost 5 bases and J 8 bases, leaving 12 bases between the germline ends. The CDR3 protein is CASSGASEEKLFF. The DNA read from the CDR3 is TGTGCCAGCAGCGGGGCCTCTGAGGAAAAA.

This clone has at least ten counts. The read comes to an end 3 residues before the CDR3 does, leaving the germline J gene to fill in the end. The genes are TRBV20-1 and TRBJ1-1, with a tentative D call TRBD1 (5 bases). Looked up from germline, CDR1 is DFQATT and CDR2 is SNEGSKA (reference sequence). Trimming removed 2 bases from V and 2 bases from J, with 12 bases in between. The CDR3 runs 14 residues. The CDR3 DNA, read in part, is TGCAGTGCTAGATCCGACAGCAAAAACACTGAA. It translates to CSARSDSKNTE. In full, the CDR3 is CSARSDSKNTEAFF.